This is a list of T cell receptor beta chains from one sample in a study of vaccination effects on CD4 cells after COVID-19. TCRdb keeps only in-frame clones here, not all; method: immunoSEQ multiplex PCR. This table has tens of thousands of clones, 75% to 85% appearing once. Antigens for these TCRs are unknown. The sequencing used CD4+ T cells from PBMCs cultured with HCoV-OC43 spike peptides, collected after COVID-19 vaccination. These receptors originate from a human donor who received a COVID-19 vaccine. CDR3s include the opening cysteine and the closing phenylalanine or tryptophan. D genes are given only for firm matches. The size entry is marked missing in some rows and otherwise reads once, few, many or a size class.

D | J | V | size | CDR3 | DNA
TRBD1 | TRBJ1-5 | TRBV6-1 | NA | CASSEQWTGNQPQHF | TGTGCCAGCAGTGAACAGTGGACAGGGAATCAGCCCCAGCATTTT
NA | TRBJ2-1 | TRBV12-5 | NA | CASGKVYNEQFF | TGTGCTAGTGGCAAAGTATACAATGAGCAGTTCTTC
TRBD1 | TRBJ2-1 | TRBV12-3/TRBV12-4 | few | CASSKTGGNEQFF | TGTGCCAGCAGTAAGACAGGGGGGAATGAGCAGTTCTTC
NA | TRBJ2-2 | TRBV6-2/TRBV6-3 | once | CASSLTADTGELFF | TGTGCCAGCAGTCTCACAGCGGACACCGGGGAGCTGTTTTTT
TRBD1 | TRBJ2-1 | TRBV12-5 | NA | CASADRGNEQFF | TGTGCTAGTGCAGACAGGGGAAATGAGCAGTTCTTC
TRBD1 | TRBJ2-2 | TRBV7-3 | NA | CASSLDRGETGELFF | TGTGCCAGCAGCTTAGACAGGGGAGAAACCGGGGAGCTGTTTTTT
TRBD1 | TRBJ2-3 | TRBV9 | NA | CASSVVPSGGGDTQYF | TGTGCCAGCAGCGTAGTGCCCTCAGGGGGTGGAGATACGCAGTATTTT
TRBD1 | TRBJ1-5 | TRBV7-2 | NA | CASSLARQGLDQPQHF | TGTGCCAGCAGCTTAGCCCGACAGGGGCTCGATCAGCCCCAGCATTTT
NA | TRBJ1-2 | TRBV4-2 | once | CASSQDRDRSYGYTF | TGTGCCAGCAGCCAAGATCGTGACCGTTCCTATGGCTACACCTTC
NA | TRBJ1-1 | TRBV3-1/TRBV3-2 | few | CASSPRWTLNTEAFF | TGTGCCAGCAGCCCCCGCTGGACACTGAACACTGAAGCTTTCTTT
TRBD1 | TRBJ1-4 | TRBV2 | NA | CASSAQGANEKLFF | TGTGCCAGCAGTGCACAGGGGGCGAATGAAAAACTGTTTTTT
NA | TRBJ2-5 | TRBV6-5 | NA | CASKLRAFPGETQYF | TGTGCCAGCAAATTGCGAGCCTTCCCGGGGGAGACCCAGTACTTC
NA | TRBJ1-3 | TRBV6-5 | NA | CASSQQVGNTIYF | TGTGCCAGCAGTCAGCAGGTTGGAAACACCATATATTTT
NA | TRBJ2-1 | TRBV18 | NA | CASSPLQGGNNEQFF | TGTGCCAGCTCACCACTGCAAGGCGGGAACAATGAGCAGTTCTTC
NA | TRBJ1-1 | TRBV3-1/TRBV3-2 | NA | CASSQDPGDTEAFF | TGTGCCAGCAGCCAAGACCCTGGAGACACTGAAGCTTTCTTT
NA | TRBJ2-1 | TRBV19 | NA | CASSTSPSSYNEQFF | TGTGCCAGTAGTACATCCCCAAGCTCCTACAATGAGCAGTTCTTC
NA | TRBJ1-3 | TRBV10-2 | NA | CASSESGSPGSGNTIYF | TGCGCCAGCAGTGAGTCGGGCAGCCCAGGCTCCGGAAACACCATATATTTT
NA | TRBJ2-2 | TRBV3-1/TRBV3-2 | NA | CASSQALGELFF | TGTGCCAGCAGCCAAGCGCTCGGGGAGCTGTTTTTT
TRBD2 | TRBJ2-1 | TRBV7-3 | NA | CASSFGGGVSYNEQFF | TGTGCCAGCAGCTTCGGCGGGGGGGTCTCCTACAATGAGCAGTTCTTC
NA | TRBJ1-1 | TRBV5-1 | NA | CASSFRGNTEAFF | TGCGCCAGCAGCTTCAGGGGGAACACTGAAGCTTTCTTT
NA | TRBJ1-1 | TRBV6-6 | NA | CASSYGVQRAFF | TGTGCCAGCAGTTACGGAGTTCAGAGGGCTTTCTTT
NA | TRBJ2-2 | TRBV11-1 | NA | CASSLRYSSNTGELFF | TGTGCCAGCAGCTTACGGTACAGCTCGAACACCGGGGAGCTGTTTTTT